Shown below are 21 T cell receptor beta chains from a single sample sequenced in a study of beta chain features in type 1 diabetes. Sequenced material consisted of expressed TCRB transcripts (all of the isolated RNA was reverse transcribed). Libraries were prepared by immunoSEQ multiplex PCR; TCRdb keeps only in-frame clonotypes and omits some of them. The data show 450,000 or so clones, with around 10% seen just once and 0.04% to 0.05% held by the top ten. The sample consisted of naive CD4+ T cells from blood. The receptors were sampled from a woman under 30 in good health.

In this sample, this clone turned up a few times. V gene TRBV5-1 combines with J gene TRBJ2-1; 8 nucleotides agree with TRBD1. Germline CDR1 is SGHRS and CDR2 is YFSETQ. CDR3 size: 12 residues. V trimming: 7 bases; J trimming: 5 bases; junction bases outside the gene matches: 2. The CDR3 DNA follows: TGCGCCAGCGGGACAGGCAACAATGAGCAGTTCTTC. Protein product: CASGTGNNEQFF.

The gene calls are TRBV29-1 and TRBJ2-1; D is unresolved. V was shortened by 3 bases and J by 4 bases, with 13 bases between the two germline ends. This CDR3 is built from 14 residues. The germline gives CDR1 SQVTM, CDR2 ANQGSEA. The CDR3 loop is CSVDAYLGYNEQFF. As DNA, the CDR3 is TGCAGCGTTGACGCGTATCTGGGATACAATGAGCAGTTCTTC.

This clone has more than one count but fewer than ten. The rearrangement joins TRBV4-3 to TRBJ2-1; D possibly matches TRBD1 or TRBD2 (5 bases each). Trimming removed 0 bases at V and 7 bases at J, with 13 bases between. The V gene's germline CDR1 is LGHNA and CDR2 YSLEER. The CDR3 runs to 15 residues. The CDR3, as DNA: TGCGCCAGCAGCCAAGATGGCCGGGGCGGGAATGAGCAGTTCTTC. It is translated as CASSQDGRGGNEQFF.

This chain uses TRBV27 with TRBJ2-1; 7 bases fit TRBD1. This CDR3 has 16 residues. V was pared by 3 bases and J by 3 bases, with 8 bases of the junction left unmatched. The germline V gene has CDR1 MNHEY and CDR2 SMNVEV (reference sequence). The CDR3: CASSFRGLQGYNEQFF. The CDR3, as DNA: TGTGCCAGCAGTTTTAGGGGGCTACAGGGCTACAATGAGCAGTTCTTC.

The rearrangement joins TRBV30 to TRBJ2-1; 9 bases line up with TRBD2. Germline values: CDR1 GTSNPN, CDR2 SVGIG (reference sequence). V lost 1 base to trimming and J lost 5 bases; unmatched junction nucleotides: 12. The CDR3 runs to 17 residues. In DNA, the CDR3 is TGTGCCTGGAGTGGTCGACTAGCGGCATGGCGGGACAATGAGCAGTTCTTC. It codes for CAWSGRLAAWRDNEQFF. The complete variable domain, with remaining parts taken from reference TRBV30 and TRBJ2-1, reads SQTIHQWPATLVQPVGSPLSLECTVEGTSNPNLYWYRQAAGRGLQLLFYSVGIGQISSEVPQNLSASRPQDRQFILSSKKLLLSDSGFYLCAWSGRLAAWRDNEQFFGPGTRLTVL.

The V gene is TRBV9, the J gene TRBJ1-2; no clear D. Looked up from germline, CDR1 is SGDLS and CDR2 is YYNGEE. Trimming shortened V by 3 bases and J by 4 bases, and 10 bases separated the two germline ends. The CDR3 contains 13 residues. The CDR3 region has the DNA TGTGCCAGCAGCGGCACGGAAGTCTATGGCTACACCTTC. This codes for CASSGTEVYGYTF.

The gene calls are TRBV2 and TRBJ2-5, with D possibly matching TRBD1 (7 bases). This CDR3 is 14 amino acids long. The V and J ends lost 6 bases and 2 bases respectively, with 13 bases between them. CDR1 SNHLY and CDR2 FYNNEI come from the germline V gene. CDR3 nucleotide sequence: TGTGCCAGCAGAGGACAGGCGGGACAAGAGACCCAGTACTTC. Encoded protein: CASRGQAGQETQYF.

This clone was seen a handful of times. The V call is TRBV11-3, the J call TRBJ2-1; D unresolved. Trimming removed 5 bases at V and 9 bases at J, with 11 bases between. Germline V CDR1 and CDR2: SGHNT, YENEEA. The CDR3 covers 12 residues. CDR3 amino acids: CASSPNFSEQFF. For the CDR3, the DNA is TGTGCCAGCAGCCCCAATTTCAGTGAGCAGTTCTTC.

This clone was observed a handful of times. This chain connects TRBV5-1 to TRBJ2-5; D gene ambiguous. V shed 5 bases and J shed 2 bases, with 10 bases lying between them. Germline CDR1 SGHRS, CDR2 YFSETQ. This CDR3 region has 13 residues. In DNA form, the CDR3 reads TGCGCCAGCAGATCCGCCATTCAAGAGACCCAGTACTTC. Translated, it gives CASRSAIQETQYF.

This clone was picked up a small number of times. For the CDR3, the DNA is TGCAGCGCGGACGTGCGCTCTGGAAACACCATATATTTT. Its protein product is CSADVRSGNTIYF. The chain is built from TRBV29-1 and TRBJ1-3, with D unclear. Trimming shortened V by 7 bases and J by 0 bases, and 10 bases separated the two germline ends. This CDR3 comprises 13 residues. The germline V gene encodes CDR1 SQVTM and CDR2 ANQGSEA.

This clone was observed a handful of times. The V call is TRBV7-2, the J call TRBJ2-1; D not resolved. From germline, CDR1 is SGHTA and CDR2 FQGNSA. The CDR3 runs 12 residues. The ends were cut back, 1 base at V and 10 bases at J, with 8 bases in the middle. The CDR3 here is CASSLVQNEQFF. CDR3 DNA sequence: TGTGCCAGCAGCTTAGTACAGAACGAGCAGTTCTTC.

This clone was recorded a few times. V and J are TRBV7-2 and TRBJ2-3; a possible D gene is TRBD2 (5 bases). Trimming pared 5 bases from V and 2 bases from J, leaving 14 bases between. Germline values: CDR1 SGHTA, CDR2 FQGNSA. The CDR3 length is 15 residues. The CDR3 loop is CASSPHTGNTDTQYF. The CDR3 bases are TGTGCCAGCAGCCCACATACGGGGAACACAGATACGCAGTATTTT.

This clone was detected only a few times. The V gene is TRBV7-9, the J gene TRBJ2-1; 13 bases align to TRBD2. The junction had 3 bases not matched to a gene; V was cut back by 4 bases and J by 6 bases. The germline gives CDR1 SEHNR, CDR2 FQNEAQ (reference sequence). This CDR3 contains 15 residues. The CDR3 spells CASSSRTSGSNEQFF. As DNA, the CDR3 is TGTGCCAGCAGCTCCCGGACTAGCGGGAGCAATGAGCAGTTCTTC.

V gene TRBV28 combines with J gene TRBJ1-2, with 9 nucleotides matching TRBD1. This CDR3 is 13 amino acids long. Germline-derived CDR1 and CDR2 are MDHEN and SYDVKM. V lost 10 bases, J lost 5 bases, and 8 bases stayed unmatched. Here the CDR3 DNA reads TGTGCCATTCTGCCGGGACAGGGTTATGGCTACACCTTC. Translating gives CAILPGQGYGYTF.

This chain connects TRBV9 to TRBJ2-5; no reliable D call. The V end lost 1 base, the J end lost 2 bases, and 9 bases lay between the germline ends. Germline CDR1 is SGDLS and CDR2 is YYNGEE. The CDR3 is 14 residues long. The CDR3 coding sequence is TGTGCCAGCAGCGTAATGGGCGGTCAAGAGACCCAGTACTTC. Encoded protein: CASSVMGGQETQYF.

In this sample, this clone turned up a few times. V is TRBV9 and J is TRBJ1-1, with no clear D. This CDR3 spans 15 amino acids. The V end lost 4 bases, the J end lost 0 bases, and 13 bases lay between the germline ends. Germline CDR1 is SGDLS and CDR2 is YYNGEE. The CDR3 reads CASSPNRGMNTEAFF. DNA of the CDR3: TGTGCCAGCAGCCCTAACCGTGGGATGAACACTGAAGCTTTCTTT.

This clone was seen a handful of times. The rearrangement uses TRBV28 and TRBJ2-1, with 9 bases matching TRBD1. In germline, CDR1 is MDHEN, CDR2 SYDVKM. CDR3 length: 14 amino acids. After removal of 5 bases from V and 9 bases from J, the junction contained 8 bases not matched to a gene. CDR3 residues: CASSTGTGYVEQFF. In nucleotides, the CDR3 is TGTGCCAGCAGTACCGGGACAGGGTATGTTGAGCAGTTCTTC. Full variable domain (rest looked up from reference TRBV28 and TRBJ2-1): DVKVTQSSRYLVKRTGEKVFLECVQDMDHENMFWYRQDPGLGLRLIYFSYDVKMKEKGDIPEGYSVSREKKERFSLILESASTNQTSMYLCASSTGTGYVEQFFGPGTRLTVL.

Remarks on this clone: This sequence may be a read error, since a much larger clone differs from it by one base. The chain recombines TRBV7-9 with TRBJ2-6; D remains ambiguous. CDR1 SEHNR and CDR2 FQNEAQ come from the germline V gene (reference sequence). The V end lost 2 bases, the J end lost 2 bases, and 1 base lay between the germline ends. The CDR3 runs 13 residues. As DNA, the CDR3 is TGTGCCAGCAGCTTACCTGGGGCCAACGTCCTGACTTTC. Amino acid sequence: CASSLPGANVLTF.

This clone was observed a few times. The chain is built from TRBV30 and TRBJ1-4; tentatively, D is TRBD1 (5 bases). This CDR3 has 15 amino acids. Germline CDR1 GTSNPN, CDR2 SVGIG (reference sequence). The V gene lost 7 bases and the J gene lost 3 bases, with 18 bases spanning the gap. CDR3 sequence: CALSPGAVSNEKLFF. DNA for the CDR3: TGTGCCTTGTCACCCGGGGCCGTCTCTAATGAAAAACTGTTTTTT.

As for this clone: In the same sample, other DNA sequences code for this CDR3. The chain recombines TRBV5-1 with TRBJ1-5; D remains unclear. V was cut by 1 base and J by 8 bases, with 10 bases left in between. Germline lookup yields CDR1 SGHRS and CDR2 YFSETQ. This CDR3 spans 13 amino acids. CDR3 nucleotide sequence: TGCGCCAGCAGCTTGAGCGGGCGGGAGCCCCAGCATTTT. It specifies CASSLSGREPQHF.

This clone appeared a few times. V is TRBV4-2 and J is TRBJ2-3; possibly TRBD1 or TRBD2 for D (5 bases each). The V end was cut by 3 bases, the J end by 2 bases, with 15 bases between. Germline CDR1 LGHNA, CDR2 YNFKEQ. CDR3 length equals 16 residues. CDR3 sequence reads: CASSQSRGSATDTQYF. In DNA, the CDR3 is TGTGCCAGCAGCCAGAGCCGGGGCAGCGCCACAGATACGCAGTATTTT.